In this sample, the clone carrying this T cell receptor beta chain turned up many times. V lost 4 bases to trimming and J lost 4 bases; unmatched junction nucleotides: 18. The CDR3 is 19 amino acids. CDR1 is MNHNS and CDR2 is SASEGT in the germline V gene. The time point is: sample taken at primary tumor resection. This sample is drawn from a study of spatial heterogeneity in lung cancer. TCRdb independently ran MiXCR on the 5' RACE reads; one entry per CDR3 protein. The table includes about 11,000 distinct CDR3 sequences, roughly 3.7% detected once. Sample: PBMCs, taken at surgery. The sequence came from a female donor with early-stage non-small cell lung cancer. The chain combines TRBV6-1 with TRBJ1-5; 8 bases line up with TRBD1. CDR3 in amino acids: CASSGPGQVRGSPNQPQHF. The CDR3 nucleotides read TGTGCCAGCAGTGGTCCGGGACAGGTACGTGGGTCACCGAATCAGCCCCAGCATTTT.